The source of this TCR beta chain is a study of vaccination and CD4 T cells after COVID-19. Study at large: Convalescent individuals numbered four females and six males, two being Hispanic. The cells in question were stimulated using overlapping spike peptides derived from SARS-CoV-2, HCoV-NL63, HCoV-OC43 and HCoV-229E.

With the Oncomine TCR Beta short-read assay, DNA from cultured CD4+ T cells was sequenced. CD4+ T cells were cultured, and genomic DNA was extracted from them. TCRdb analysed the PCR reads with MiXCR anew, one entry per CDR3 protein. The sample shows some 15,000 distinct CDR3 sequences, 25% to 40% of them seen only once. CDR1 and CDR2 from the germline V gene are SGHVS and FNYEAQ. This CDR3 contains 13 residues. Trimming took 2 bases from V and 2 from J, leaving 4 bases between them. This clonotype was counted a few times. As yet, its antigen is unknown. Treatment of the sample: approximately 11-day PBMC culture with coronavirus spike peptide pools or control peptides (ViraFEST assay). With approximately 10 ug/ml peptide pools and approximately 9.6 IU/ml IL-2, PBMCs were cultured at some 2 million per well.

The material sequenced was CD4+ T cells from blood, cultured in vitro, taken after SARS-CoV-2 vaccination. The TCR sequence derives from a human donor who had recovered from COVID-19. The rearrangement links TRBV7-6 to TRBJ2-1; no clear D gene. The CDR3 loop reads CASSLKPYNEQFF. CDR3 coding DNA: TGTGCCAGCAGCTTAAAACCCTACAATGAGCAGTTCTTC.